This T cell receptor (beta chain) is from a study of T cell responses to AZD1222 COVID-19 vaccine. Study in general: Second doses at about 4 or about 12 weeks were pooled. The study, taken as a whole, reports: Nearly half of spike-specific TCRs reportedly target variant regions that are unmutated in the B.1.351 and B.1.1.7 variants. Donors were largely white British and mainly female; clonal diversity was possibly underestimated.

CDR1 SGHRS and CDR2 YFSETQ come from the germline V gene. Trimming cost V 1 base and J 3 bases; bases outside gene matches: 2. CDR3 length equals 16 residues. As regards this clone: Its antigen is unknown.

Generated by immunoSEQ multiplex PCR, the TCRdb table keeps only in-frame clones and is missing some. The table includes about 170,000 clones, approximately 94% detected once. The sequence derives from an adult in good health. The rearrangement links TRBV5-1 to TRBJ2-5; 14 positions agree with TRBD2. The specimen was peripheral blood, collected on day 0 of AZD1222 vaccination. DNA of the CDR3: TGCGCCAGCAGCTTGATGGGACTAGCGGGAGAAGAGACCCAGTACTTC. Amino acid sequence: CASSLMGLAGEETQYF.